The T cell receptor (beta chain) described here comes from a study of cytomegalovirus exposure and HLA in healthy donors. The CDR3 has 15 residues. The germline CDR1 and CDR2 sequences are MNHNS and SASEGT. V lost 10 bases to trimming and J lost 7 bases; unmatched junction nucleotides: 16. PCR involved 60 Vbeta and 13 Jbeta primers. Data came from immunoSEQ multiplex PCR; TCRdb stores just in-frame clones and leaves some out. The sample yields fewer than 130,000 clones, 60% to 85% seen once. Material: PBMCs. The sequence came from a woman aged 30 to 39 in good health and CMV-seronegative. The gene calls are TRBV6-1 and TRBJ1-5, with 7 bases lining up with TRBD1. As DNA, the CDR3 is TGTGCCACCCTGGAAGGGGGCGTAATGATGCAGCCCCAGCATTTT. Residues: CATLEGGVMMQPQHF.